This TCR beta chain was found in a study of cytomegalovirus exposure and HLA in healthy donors. General observations from the study: Most TCRs appeared rarely, but some public TCRs recurred in many donors.

Germline CDR1 is SGHVS and CDR2 is FQNEAQ. The CDR3 is 12 amino acids. Trimming cost V 3 bases and J 6 bases, with 6 bases left between them. Using immunoSEQ multiplex PCR, the repertoire was profiled, and TCRdb retains in-frame clones only, with some absent. The profile covers fewer than 140,000 clones, with 88% appearing a single time and 1.5% to 2% taken by the ten largest. On this clone: The antigen remains undetermined.

The origin of this receptor is a woman under 30 in good health and CMV-seropositive. V and J are TRBV7-8 and TRBJ2-1, with a weak D call TRBD1 (5 bases). The sequencing sample was made of PBMCs. The CDR3 nucleotides are TGTGCCAGCAGCTTGGGGCGCAATGAGCAGTTCTTC. Its protein product is CASSLGRNEQFF.